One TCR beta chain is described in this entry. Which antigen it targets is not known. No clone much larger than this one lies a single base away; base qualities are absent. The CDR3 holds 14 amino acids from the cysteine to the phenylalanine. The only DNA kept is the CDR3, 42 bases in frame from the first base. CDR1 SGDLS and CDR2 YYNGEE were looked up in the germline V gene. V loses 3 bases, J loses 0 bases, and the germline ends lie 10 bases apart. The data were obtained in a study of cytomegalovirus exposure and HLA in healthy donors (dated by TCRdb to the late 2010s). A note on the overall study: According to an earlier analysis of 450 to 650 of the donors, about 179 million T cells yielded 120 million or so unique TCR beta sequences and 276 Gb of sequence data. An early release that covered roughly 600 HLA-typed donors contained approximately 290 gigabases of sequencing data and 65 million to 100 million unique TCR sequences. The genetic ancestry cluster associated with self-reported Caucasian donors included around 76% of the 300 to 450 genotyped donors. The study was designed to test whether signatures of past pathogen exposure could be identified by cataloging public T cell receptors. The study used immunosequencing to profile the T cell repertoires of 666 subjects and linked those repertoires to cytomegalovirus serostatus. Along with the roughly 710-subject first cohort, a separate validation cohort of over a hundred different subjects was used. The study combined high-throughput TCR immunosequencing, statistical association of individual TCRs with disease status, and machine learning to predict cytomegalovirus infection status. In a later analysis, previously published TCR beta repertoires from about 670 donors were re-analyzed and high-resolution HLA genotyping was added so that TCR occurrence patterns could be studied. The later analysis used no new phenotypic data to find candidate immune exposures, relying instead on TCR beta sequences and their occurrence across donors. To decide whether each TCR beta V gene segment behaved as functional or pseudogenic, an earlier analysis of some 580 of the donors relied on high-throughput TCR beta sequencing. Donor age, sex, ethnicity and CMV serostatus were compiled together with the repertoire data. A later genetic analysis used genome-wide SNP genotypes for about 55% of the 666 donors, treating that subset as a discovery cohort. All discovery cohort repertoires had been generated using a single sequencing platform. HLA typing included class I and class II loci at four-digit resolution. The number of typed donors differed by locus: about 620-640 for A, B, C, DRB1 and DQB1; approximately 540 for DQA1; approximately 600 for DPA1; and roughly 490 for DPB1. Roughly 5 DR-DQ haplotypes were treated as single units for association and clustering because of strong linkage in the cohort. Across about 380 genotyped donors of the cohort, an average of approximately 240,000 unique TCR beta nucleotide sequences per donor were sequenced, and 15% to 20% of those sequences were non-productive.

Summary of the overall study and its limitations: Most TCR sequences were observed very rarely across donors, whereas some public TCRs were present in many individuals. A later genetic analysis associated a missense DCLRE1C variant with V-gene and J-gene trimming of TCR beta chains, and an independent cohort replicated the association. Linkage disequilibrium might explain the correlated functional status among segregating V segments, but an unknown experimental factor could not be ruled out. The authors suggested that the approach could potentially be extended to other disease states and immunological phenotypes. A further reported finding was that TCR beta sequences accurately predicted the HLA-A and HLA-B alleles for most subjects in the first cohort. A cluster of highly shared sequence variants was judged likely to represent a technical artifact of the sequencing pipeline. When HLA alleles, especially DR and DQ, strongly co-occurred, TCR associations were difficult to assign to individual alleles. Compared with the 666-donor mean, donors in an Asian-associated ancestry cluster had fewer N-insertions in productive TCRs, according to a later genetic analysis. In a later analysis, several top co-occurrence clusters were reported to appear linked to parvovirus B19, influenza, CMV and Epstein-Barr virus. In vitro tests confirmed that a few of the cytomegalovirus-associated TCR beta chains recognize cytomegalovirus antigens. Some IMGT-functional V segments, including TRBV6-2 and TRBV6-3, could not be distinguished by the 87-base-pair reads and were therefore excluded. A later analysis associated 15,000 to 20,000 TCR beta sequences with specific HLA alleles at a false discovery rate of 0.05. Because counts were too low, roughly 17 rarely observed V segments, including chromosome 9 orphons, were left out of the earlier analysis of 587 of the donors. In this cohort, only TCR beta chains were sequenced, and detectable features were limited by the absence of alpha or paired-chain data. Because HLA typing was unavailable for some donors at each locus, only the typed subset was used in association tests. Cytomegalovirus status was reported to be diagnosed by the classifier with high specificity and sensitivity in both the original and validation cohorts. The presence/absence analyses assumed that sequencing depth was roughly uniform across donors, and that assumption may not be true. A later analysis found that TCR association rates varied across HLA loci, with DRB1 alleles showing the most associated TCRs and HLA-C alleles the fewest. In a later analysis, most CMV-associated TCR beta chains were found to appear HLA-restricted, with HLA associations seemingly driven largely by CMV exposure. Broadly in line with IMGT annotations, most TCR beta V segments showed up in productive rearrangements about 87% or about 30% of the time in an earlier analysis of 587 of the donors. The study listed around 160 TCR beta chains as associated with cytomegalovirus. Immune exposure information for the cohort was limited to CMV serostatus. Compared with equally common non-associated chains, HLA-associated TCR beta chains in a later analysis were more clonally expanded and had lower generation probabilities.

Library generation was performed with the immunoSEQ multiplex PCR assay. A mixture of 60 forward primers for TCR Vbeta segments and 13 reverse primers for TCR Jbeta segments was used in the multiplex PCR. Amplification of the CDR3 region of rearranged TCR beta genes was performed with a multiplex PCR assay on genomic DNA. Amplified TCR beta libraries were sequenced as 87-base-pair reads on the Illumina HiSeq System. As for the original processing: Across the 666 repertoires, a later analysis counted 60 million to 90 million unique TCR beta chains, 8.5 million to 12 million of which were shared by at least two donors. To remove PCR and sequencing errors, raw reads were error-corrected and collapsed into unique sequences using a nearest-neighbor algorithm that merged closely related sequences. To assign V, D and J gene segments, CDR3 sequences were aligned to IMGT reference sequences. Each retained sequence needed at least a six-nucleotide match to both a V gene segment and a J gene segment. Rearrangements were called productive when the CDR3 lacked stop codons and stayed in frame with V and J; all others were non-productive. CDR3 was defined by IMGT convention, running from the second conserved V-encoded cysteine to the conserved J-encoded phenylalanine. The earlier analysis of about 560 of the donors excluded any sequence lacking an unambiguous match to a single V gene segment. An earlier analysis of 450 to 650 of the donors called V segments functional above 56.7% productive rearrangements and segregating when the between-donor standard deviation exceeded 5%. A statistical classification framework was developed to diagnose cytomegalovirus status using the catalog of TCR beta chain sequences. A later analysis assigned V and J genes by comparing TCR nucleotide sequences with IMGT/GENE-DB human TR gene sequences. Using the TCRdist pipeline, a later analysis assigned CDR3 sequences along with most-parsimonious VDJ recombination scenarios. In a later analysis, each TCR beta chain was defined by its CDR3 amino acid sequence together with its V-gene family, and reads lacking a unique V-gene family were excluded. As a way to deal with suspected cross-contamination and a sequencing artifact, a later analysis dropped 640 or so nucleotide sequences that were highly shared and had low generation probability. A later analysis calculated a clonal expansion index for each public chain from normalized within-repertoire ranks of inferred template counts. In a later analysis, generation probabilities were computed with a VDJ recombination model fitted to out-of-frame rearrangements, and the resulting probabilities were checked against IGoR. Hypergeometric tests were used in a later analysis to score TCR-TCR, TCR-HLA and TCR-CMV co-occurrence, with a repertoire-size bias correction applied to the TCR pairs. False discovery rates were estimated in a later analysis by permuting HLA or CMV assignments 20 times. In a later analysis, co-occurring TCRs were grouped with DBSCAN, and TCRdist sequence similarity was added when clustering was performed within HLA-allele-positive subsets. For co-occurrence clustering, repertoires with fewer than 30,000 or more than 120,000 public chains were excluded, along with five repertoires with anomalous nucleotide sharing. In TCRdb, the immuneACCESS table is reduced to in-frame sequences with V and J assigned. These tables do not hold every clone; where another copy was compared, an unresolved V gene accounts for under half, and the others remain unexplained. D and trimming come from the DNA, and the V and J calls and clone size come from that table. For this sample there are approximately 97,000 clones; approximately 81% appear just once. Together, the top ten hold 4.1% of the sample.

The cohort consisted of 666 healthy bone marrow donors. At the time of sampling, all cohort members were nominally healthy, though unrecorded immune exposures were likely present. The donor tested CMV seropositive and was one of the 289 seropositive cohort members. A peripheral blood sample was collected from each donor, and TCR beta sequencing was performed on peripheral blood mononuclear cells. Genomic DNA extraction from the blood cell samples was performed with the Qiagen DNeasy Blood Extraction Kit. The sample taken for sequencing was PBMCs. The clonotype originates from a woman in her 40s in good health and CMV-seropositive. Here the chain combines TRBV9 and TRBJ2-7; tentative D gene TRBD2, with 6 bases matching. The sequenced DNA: TGTGCCAGCAGCGCGACGGGAGACTCCTACGAGCAGTACTTC. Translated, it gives CASSATGDSYEQYF.